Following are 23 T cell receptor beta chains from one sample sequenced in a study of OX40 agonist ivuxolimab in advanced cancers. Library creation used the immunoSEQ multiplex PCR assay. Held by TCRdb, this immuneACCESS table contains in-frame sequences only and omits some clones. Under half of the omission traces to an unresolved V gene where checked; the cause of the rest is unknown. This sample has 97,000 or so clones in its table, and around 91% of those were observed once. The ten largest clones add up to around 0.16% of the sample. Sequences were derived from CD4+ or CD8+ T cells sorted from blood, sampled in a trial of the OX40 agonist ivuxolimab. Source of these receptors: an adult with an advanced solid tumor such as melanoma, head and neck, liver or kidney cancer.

The DNA of the CDR3 is TGTGCCAGCAGTTTTTGGAATCAGCCCCAGCATTTT. Encoded protein: CASSFWNQPQHF. The rearrangement links TRBV27 to TRBJ1-5; D gene uncertain. V shed 3 bases and J shed 4 bases, with 4 bases lying between them. The CDR3 loop spans 12 amino acids. Germline CDR1 MNHEY, CDR2 SMNVEV (reference sequence).

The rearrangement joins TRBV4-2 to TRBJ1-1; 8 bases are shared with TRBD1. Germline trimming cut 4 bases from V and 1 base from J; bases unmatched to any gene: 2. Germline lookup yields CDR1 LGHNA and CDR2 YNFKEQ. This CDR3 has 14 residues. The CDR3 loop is CASSPGQGNTEAFF. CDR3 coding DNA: TGTGCCAGCAGCCCCGGACAGGGGAACACTGAAGCTTTCTTT.

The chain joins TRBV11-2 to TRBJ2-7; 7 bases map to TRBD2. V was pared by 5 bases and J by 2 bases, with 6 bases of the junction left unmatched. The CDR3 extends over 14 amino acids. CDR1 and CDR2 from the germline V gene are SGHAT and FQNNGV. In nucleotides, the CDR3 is TGTGCCAGCAGCCCCCGGGGGAGGGCCTACGAGCAGTACTTC. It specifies CASSPRGRAYEQYF.

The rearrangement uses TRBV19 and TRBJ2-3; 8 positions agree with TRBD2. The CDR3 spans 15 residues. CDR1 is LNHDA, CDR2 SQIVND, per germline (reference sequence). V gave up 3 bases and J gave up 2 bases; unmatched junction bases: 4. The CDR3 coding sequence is TGTGCCAGTAGTATCGGGGGGGCGAACACAGATACGCAGTATTTT. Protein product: CASSIGGANTDTQYF. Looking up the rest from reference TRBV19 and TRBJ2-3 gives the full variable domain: DGGITQSPKYLFRKEGQNVTLSCEQNLNHDAMYWYRQDPGQGLRLIYYSQIVNDFQKGDIAEGYSVSREKKESFPLTVTSAQKNPTAFYLCASSIGGANTDTQYFGPGTRLTVL.

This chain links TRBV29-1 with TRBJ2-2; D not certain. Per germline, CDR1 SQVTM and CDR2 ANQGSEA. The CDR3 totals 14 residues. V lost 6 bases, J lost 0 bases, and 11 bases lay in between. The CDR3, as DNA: TGCAGCGTCATGGGCCAAACGAACACCGGGGAGCTGTTTTTT. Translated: CSVMGQTNTGELFF.

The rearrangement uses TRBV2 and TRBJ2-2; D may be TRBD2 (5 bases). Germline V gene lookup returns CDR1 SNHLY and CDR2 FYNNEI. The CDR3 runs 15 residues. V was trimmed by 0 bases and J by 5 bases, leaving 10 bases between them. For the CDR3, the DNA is TGTGCCAGCAGTGAAGCGCTTCGGAGGACCGGGGAGCTGTTTTTT. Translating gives CASSEALRRTGELFF.

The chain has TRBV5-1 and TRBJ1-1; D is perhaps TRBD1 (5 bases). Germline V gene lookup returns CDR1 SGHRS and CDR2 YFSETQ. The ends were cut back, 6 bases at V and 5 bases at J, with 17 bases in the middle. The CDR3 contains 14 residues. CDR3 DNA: TGCGCCAGCAAAGGGCCCAGGGCGGAAACTGAAGCTTTCTTT. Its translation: CASKGPRAETEAFF.

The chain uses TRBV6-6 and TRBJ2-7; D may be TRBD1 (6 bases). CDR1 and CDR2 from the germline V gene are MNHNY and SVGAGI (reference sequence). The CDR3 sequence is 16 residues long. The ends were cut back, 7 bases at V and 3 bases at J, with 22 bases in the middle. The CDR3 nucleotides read TGTGCCAGCACCGTAGTAGCAGGGGACGGGGTCTACGAGCAGTACTTC. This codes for CASTVVAGDGVYEQYF.

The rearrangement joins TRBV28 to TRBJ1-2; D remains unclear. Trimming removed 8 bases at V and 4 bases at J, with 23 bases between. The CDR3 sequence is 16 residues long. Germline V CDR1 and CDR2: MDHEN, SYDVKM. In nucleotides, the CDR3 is TGTGCCAGCGGCCCTAACCGGGCAGGAGGCTCCTATGGCTACACCTTC. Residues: CASGPNRAGGSYGYTF.

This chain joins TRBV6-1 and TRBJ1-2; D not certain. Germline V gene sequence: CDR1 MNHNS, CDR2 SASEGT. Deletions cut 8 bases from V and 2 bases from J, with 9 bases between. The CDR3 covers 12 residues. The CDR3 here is CASDWQNYGYTF. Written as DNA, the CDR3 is TGTGCCAGCGATTGGCAGAACTATGGCTACACCTTC.

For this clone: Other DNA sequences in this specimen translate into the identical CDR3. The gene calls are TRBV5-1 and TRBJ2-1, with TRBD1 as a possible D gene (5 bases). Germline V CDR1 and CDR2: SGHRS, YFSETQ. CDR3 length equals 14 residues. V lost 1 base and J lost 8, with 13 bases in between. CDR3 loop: CASSLRQGRDEQFF. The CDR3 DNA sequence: TGCGCCAGCAGCTTGAGGCAGGGCCGAGATGAGCAGTTCTTC. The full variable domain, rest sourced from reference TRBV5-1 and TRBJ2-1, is KAGVTQTPRYLIKTRGQQVTLSCSPISGHRSVSWYQQTPGQGLQFLFEYFSETQRNKGNFPGRFSGRQFSNSRSEMNVSTLELGDSALYLCASSLRQGRDEQFFGPGTRLTVL.

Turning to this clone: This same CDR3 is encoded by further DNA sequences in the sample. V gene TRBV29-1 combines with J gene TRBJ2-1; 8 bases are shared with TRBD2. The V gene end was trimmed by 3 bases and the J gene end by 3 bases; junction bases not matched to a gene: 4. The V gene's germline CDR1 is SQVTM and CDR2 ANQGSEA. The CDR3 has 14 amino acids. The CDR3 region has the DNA TGCAGCGTTGATGTAGCGGGGCTCTACAATGAGCAGTTCTTC. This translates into CSVDVAGLYNEQFF.

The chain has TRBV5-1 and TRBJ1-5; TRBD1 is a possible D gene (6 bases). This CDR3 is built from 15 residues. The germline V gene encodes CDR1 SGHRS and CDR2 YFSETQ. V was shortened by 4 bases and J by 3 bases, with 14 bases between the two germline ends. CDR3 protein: CASSLGGADNQPQHF. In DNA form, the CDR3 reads TGCGCCAGCAGCCTCGGGGGGGCTGACAATCAGCCCCAGCATTTT.

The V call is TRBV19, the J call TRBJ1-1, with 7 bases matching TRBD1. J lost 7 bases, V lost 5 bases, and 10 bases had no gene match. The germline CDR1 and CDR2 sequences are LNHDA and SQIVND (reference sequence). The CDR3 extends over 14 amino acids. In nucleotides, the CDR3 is TGTGCCAGTAGTCGCGGTCTAGACAGGGATGAAGCTTTCTTT. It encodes CASSRGLDRDEAFF.

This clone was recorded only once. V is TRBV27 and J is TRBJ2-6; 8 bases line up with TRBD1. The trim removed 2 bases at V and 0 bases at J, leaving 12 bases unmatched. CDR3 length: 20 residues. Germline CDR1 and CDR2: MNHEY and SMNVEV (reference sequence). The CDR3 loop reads CASSLKGMGTGLSGANVLTF. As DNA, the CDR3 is TGTGCCAGCAGTTTAAAAGGAATGGGGACAGGCCTCTCTGGGGCCAACGTCCTGACTTTC.

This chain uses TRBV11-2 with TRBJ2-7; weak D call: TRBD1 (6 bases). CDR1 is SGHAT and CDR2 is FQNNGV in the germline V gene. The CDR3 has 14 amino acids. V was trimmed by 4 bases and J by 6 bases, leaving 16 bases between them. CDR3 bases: TGTGCCAGCAGCTCCATACTCAGGGGAGTCGAGCAGTACTTC. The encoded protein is CASSSILRGVEQYF. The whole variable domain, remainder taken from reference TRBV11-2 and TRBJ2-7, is EAGVAQSPRYKIIEKRQSVAFWCNPISGHATLYWYQQILGQGPKLLIQFQNNGVVDDSQLPKDRFSAERLKGVDSTLKIQPAKLEDSAVYLCASSSILRGVEQYFGPGTRLTVT.

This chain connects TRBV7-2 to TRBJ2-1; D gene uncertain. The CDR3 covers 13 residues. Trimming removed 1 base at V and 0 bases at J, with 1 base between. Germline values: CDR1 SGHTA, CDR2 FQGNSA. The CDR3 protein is CASSLGSYNEQFF. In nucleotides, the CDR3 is TGTGCCAGCAGCTTAGGCTCCTACAATGAGCAGTTCTTC.

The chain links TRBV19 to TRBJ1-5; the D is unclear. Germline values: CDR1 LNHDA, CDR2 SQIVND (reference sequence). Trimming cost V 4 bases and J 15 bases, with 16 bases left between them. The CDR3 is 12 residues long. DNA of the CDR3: TGTGCCAGTAGTAGCTACACTCGCCGACGGCATTTT. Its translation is CASSSYTRRRHF.

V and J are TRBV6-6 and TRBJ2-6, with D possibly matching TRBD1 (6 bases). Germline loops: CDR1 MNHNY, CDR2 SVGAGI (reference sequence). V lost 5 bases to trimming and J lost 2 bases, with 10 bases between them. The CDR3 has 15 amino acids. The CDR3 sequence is CASSLGQTGANVLTF. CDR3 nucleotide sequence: TGTGCCAGCAGTCTAGGACAGACTGGGGCCAACGTCCTGACTTTC.

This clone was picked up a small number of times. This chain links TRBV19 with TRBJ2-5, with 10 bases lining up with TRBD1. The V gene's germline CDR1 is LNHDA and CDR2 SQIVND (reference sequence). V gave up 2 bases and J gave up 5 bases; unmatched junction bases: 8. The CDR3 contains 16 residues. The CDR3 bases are TGTGCCAGTAGTATATTAGGGACAGGGGCACGGGAGACCCAGTACTTC. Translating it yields CASSILGTGARETQYF.

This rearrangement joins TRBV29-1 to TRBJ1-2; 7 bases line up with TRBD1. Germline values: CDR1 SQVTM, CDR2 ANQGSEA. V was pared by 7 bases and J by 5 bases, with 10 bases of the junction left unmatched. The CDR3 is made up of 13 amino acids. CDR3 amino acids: CSADRATEYGYTF. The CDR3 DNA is TGCAGCGCAGACAGGGCCACCGAATATGGCTACACCTTC. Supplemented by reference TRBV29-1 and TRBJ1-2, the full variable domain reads SAVISQKPSRDICQRGTSLTIQCQVDSQVTMMFWYRQQPGQSLTLIATANQGSEATYESGFVIDKFPISRPNLTFSTLTVSNMSPEDSSIYLCSADRATEYGYTFGSGTRLTVV.

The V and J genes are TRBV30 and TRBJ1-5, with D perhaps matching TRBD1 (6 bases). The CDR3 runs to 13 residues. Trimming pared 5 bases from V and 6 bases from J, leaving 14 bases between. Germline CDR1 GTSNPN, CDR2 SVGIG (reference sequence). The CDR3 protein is CAWGWGGGQPQHF. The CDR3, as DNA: TGTGCCTGGGGCTGGGGGGGCGGTCAGCCCCAGCATTTT.

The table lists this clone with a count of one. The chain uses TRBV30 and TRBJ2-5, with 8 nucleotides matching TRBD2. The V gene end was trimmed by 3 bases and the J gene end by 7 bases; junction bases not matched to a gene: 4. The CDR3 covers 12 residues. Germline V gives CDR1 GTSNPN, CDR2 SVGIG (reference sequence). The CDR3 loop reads CAWSLGGGTQYF. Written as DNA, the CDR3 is TGTGCCTGGAGCCTCGGGGGGGGGACCCAGTACTTC.